A selection of T cell receptor beta chains follows, all from one sample in a study of spatial heterogeneity in lung cancer. TCRdb itself ran the 5' RACE reads through MiXCR, one entry per CDR3 protein. In the table there are 11,000 or so distinct CDR3 sequences, approximately 3.7% of which are singletons. The sample here was PBMCs, taken at surgery. The receptors were sampled from a female donor with early-stage non-small cell lung cancer. Both conserved end residues are part of each CDR3. A D gene is named only where the DNA matches it firmly. For some rows the clone size is stated as once, few or many, or as a class when expanded; others skip it.

J gene: TRBJ1-2
CDR3 length: 14
D gene: .
clone size: .
V gene: TRBV20-1
CDR3 DNA: TGCAGTGCTAGAGATGGGCAGTCTAACTATGGCTACACCTTC
CDR3 protein: CSARDGQSNYGYTF

J gene: TRBJ2-3
CDR3 length: 16
D gene: TRBD2
clone size: many
V gene: TRBV7-2
CDR3 DNA: TGTGCCAGCAGCTTATGGGCTAGCGGCATCACAGATACGCAGTATTTT
CDR3 protein: CASSLWASGITDTQYF

J gene: TRBJ1-2
CDR3 length: 13
D gene: TRBD1
clone size: many
V gene: TRBV29-1
CDR3 DNA: TGCAGCGCTCTTCCGGACAGGGGGGATGGCTACACCTTC
CDR3 protein: CSALPDRGDGYTF

J gene: TRBJ2-3
CDR3 length: 15
D gene: TRBD2
clone size: many
V gene: TRBV6-6
CDR3 DNA: TGTGCCAGCAGTTCGGCCGGGGGGGCCACAGATACGCAGTATTTT
CDR3 protein: CASSSAGGATDTQYF

J gene: TRBJ2-2
CDR3 length: 15
D gene: .
clone size: many
V gene: TRBV11-2
CDR3 DNA: TGTGCCAGCAGTCGAGCAGGGGCGAACACCGGGGAGCTGTTTTTT
CDR3 protein: CASSRAGANTGELFF

J gene: TRBJ2-5
CDR3 length: 12
D gene: .
clone size: .
V gene: TRBV5-1
CDR3 DNA: TGCGCCAGCAGCCTTCAGGAGGAGACCCAGTACTTC
CDR3 protein: CASSLQEETQYF

J gene: TRBJ2-4
CDR3 length: 15
D gene: TRBD2
clone size: many
V gene: TRBV10-1
CDR3 DNA: TGCGCCAGCAGCGGACTAGCGGGGGGGCGAAACATTCAGTACTTC
CDR3 protein: CASSGLAGGRNIQYF

J gene: TRBJ1-1
CDR3 length: 13
D gene: .
clone size: medium-sized
V gene: TRBV20-1
CDR3 DNA: TGCAGTGCGGAAGGACAGCCCAACACTGAAGCTTTCTTT
CDR3 protein: CSAEGQPNTEAFF

J gene: TRBJ1-5
CDR3 length: 14
D gene: .
clone size: many
V gene: TRBV6-1
CDR3 DNA: TGTGCCAGCAGTGAAGCGCTCTCGGGTCAGCCCCAGCATTTT
CDR3 protein: CASSEALSGQPQHF

J gene: TRBJ2-1
CDR3 length: 18
D gene: TRBD2
clone size: many
V gene: TRBV7-9
CDR3 DNA: TGTGCCAGCAGCGGGGAGCGGACTAGCGGGAGAGTCTACAATGAGCAGTTCTTC
CDR3 protein: CASSGERTSGRVYNEQFF

J gene: TRBJ2-2
CDR3 length: 15
D gene: .
clone size: many
V gene: TRBV6-2/TRBV6-3
CDR3 DNA: TGTGCCAGCACGCCGGGGGCCCTGAACACCGGGGAGCTGTTTTTT
CDR3 protein: CASTPGALNTGELFF

J gene: TRBJ2-3
CDR3 length: 15
D gene: TRBD1
clone size: many
V gene: TRBV6-2/TRBV6-3
CDR3 DNA: TGTGCCAGCAGTTCCGACAGGGGGCACACAGATACGCAGTATTTT
CDR3 protein: CASSSDRGHTDTQYF

J gene: TRBJ2-5
CDR3 length: 15
D gene: .
clone size: .
V gene: TRBV20-1
CDR3 DNA: TGCAGTGCTAGGAATGGGGGGGCCGAGGATAAGACCCAGTACTTC
CDR3 protein: CSARNGGAEDKTQYF

J gene: TRBJ2-5
CDR3 length: 17
D gene: TRBD2
clone size: many
V gene: TRBV4-2
CDR3 DNA: TGTGCCAGCAGCCAAGAACCGGGACTAGCGGGATATGAGACCCAGTACTTC
CDR3 protein: CASSQEPGLAGYETQYF

J gene: TRBJ2-3
CDR3 length: 14
D gene: .
clone size: many
V gene: TRBV5-5
CDR3 DNA: TGTGCCAGCAGCTTTACAGGGCGCACAGATACGCAGTATTTT
CDR3 protein: CASSFTGRTDTQYF

J gene: TRBJ2-7
CDR3 length: 15
D gene: TRBD1
clone size: many
V gene: TRBV28
CDR3 DNA: TGTGCCAGCAGTTTGGCAGGGGGCAAATTCTACGAGCAGTACTTC
CDR3 protein: CASSLAGGKFYEQYF

J gene: TRBJ2-5
CDR3 length: 14
D gene: .
clone size: many
V gene: TRBV2
CDR3 DNA: TGTGCCAGCAGTGGGGACACCAAAGGGGAGACCCAGTACTTC
CDR3 protein: CASSGDTKGETQYF

J gene: TRBJ2-1
CDR3 length: 15
D gene: TRBD2
clone size: many
V gene: TRBV3-1
CDR3 DNA: TGTGCCAGCAGCCAGGGACTAGAGGGGGGGGATGAGCAGTTCTTC
CDR3 protein: CASSQGLEGGDEQFF

J gene: TRBJ1-2
CDR3 length: 15
D gene: .
clone size: many
V gene: TRBV23-1
CDR3 DNA: TGCGCCAGCTACAAGCCCGGGGAGAGCAACTATGGCTACACCTTC
CDR3 protein: CASYKPGESNYGYTF

J gene: TRBJ2-5
CDR3 length: 14
D gene: .
clone size: few
V gene: TRBV9
CDR3 DNA: TGTGCCAGCAGCGTAGCTGGGGGCCAAGAGACCCAGTACTTC
CDR3 protein: CASSVAGGQETQYF

J gene: TRBJ1-4
CDR3 length: 15
D gene: .
clone size: many
V gene: TRBV7-2
CDR3 DNA: TGTGCCAGCAGCTTAGATGGCAGGGGCCTTGAAAAACTGTTTTTT
CDR3 protein: CASSLDGRGLEKLFF

J gene: TRBJ2-3
CDR3 length: 15
D gene: .
clone size: .
V gene: TRBV7-9
CDR3 DNA: TGTGCCAGCAGCTTAGGATCCGGGAACACAGATACGCAGTATTTT
CDR3 protein: CASSLGSGNTDTQYF

J gene: TRBJ1-1
CDR3 length: 15
D gene: .
clone size: medium-sized
V gene: TRBV9
CDR3 DNA: TGTGCCAGCCCCGCCTGGACTGGGGGGATTCCTGAAGCTTTCTTT
CDR3 protein: CASPAWTGGIPEAFF

J gene: TRBJ2-2
CDR3 length: 16
D gene: TRBD2
clone size: many
V gene: TRBV5-4
CDR3 DNA: TGTGCCAGCTTCGCGGGAGGAAAAGCGAACACCGGGGAGCTGTTTTTT
CDR3 protein: CASFAGGKANTGELFF

J gene: TRBJ2-1
CDR3 length: 13
D gene: TRBD1
clone size: many
V gene: TRBV7-3
CDR3 DNA: TGTGCCAGCAGCTCCTACAGGGGTAATGAGCAGTTCTTC
CDR3 protein: CASSSYRGNEQFF

J gene: TRBJ2-3
CDR3 length: 17
D gene: TRBD2
clone size: few
V gene: TRBV5-1
CDR3 DNA: TGCGCCAGCAGCTTGCGGACTAGCGGGGCCTTCACAGATACGCAGTATTTT
CDR3 protein: CASSLRTSGAFTDTQYF

J gene: TRBJ2-2
CDR3 length: 13
D gene: .
clone size: medium-sized
V gene: TRBV29-1
CDR3 DNA: TGCAGCGTTGCGCCAGGAGGGACCGGGGAGCTGTTTTTT
CDR3 protein: CSVAPGGTGELFF

J gene: TRBJ2-2
CDR3 length: 18
D gene: .
clone size: many
V gene: TRBV24-1
CDR3 DNA: TGTGCCACCAGTGCCCCGGAGGGGAAGGGGGCGAACACCGGGGAGCTGTTTTTT
CDR3 protein: CATSAPEGKGANTGELFF

J gene: TRBJ1-2
CDR3 length: 14
D gene: TRBD1
clone size: .
V gene: TRBV12-3/TRBV12-4
CDR3 DNA: TGTGCCAGCAGCCCCACAGGGGGCGCGGCTGGCTACACCTTC
CDR3 protein: CASSPTGGAAGYTF

J gene: TRBJ2-7
CDR3 length: 14
D gene: TRBD2
clone size: many
V gene: TRBV20-1
CDR3 DNA: TGCAGTGCCCTTAGGCCAGCGGGGGGCTACGAGCAGTACTTC
CDR3 protein: CSALRPAGGYEQYF

J gene: TRBJ1-1
CDR3 length: 17
D gene: TRBD1
clone size: few
V gene: TRBV7-2
CDR3 DNA: TGTGCCAGCAGCTTAGCGAACTTAGGACAGGGTACCACTGAAGCTTTCTTT
CDR3 protein: CASSLANLGQGTTEAFF

J gene: TRBJ2-1
CDR3 length: 15
D gene: TRBD2
clone size: many
V gene: TRBV7-7
CDR3 DNA: TGTGCCAGCAGCTTACGCGGGGGGGCTGGTTATGAGCAGTTCTTC
CDR3 protein: CASSLRGGAGYEQFF

J gene: TRBJ1-1
CDR3 length: 11
D gene: TRBD1
clone size: many
V gene: TRBV30
CDR3 DNA: TGTGCCTGGAGCAGGGGGACAGAAGCTTTCTTT
CDR3 protein: CAWSRGTEAFF

J gene: TRBJ2-2
CDR3 length: 21
D gene: TRBD2
clone size: many
V gene: TRBV19
CDR3 DNA: TGTGCCAGTACGAAACGAGGAGGGTTTCTAGCGGAGACCTTGAACACCGGGGAGCTGTTTTTT
CDR3 protein: CASTKRGGFLAETLNTGELFF

J gene: TRBJ2-1
CDR3 length: 15
D gene: .
clone size: few
V gene: TRBV11-2
CDR3 DNA: TGTGCCAGCAGCCTCTGGGGGTCCTCCTACAATGAGCAGTTCTTC
CDR3 protein: CASSLWGSSYNEQFF

J gene: TRBJ2-5
CDR3 length: 11
D gene: .
clone size: many
V gene: TRBV11-2
CDR3 DNA: TGTGCCAGCAGCTTCGAAGAGACCCAGTACTTC
CDR3 protein: CASSFEETQYF

J gene: TRBJ2-3
CDR3 length: 13
D gene: .
clone size: .
V gene: TRBV7-9
CDR3 DNA: TGTGCCAGCAGCTGGGGACACACAGATACGCAGTATTTT
CDR3 protein: CASSWGHTDTQYF

J gene: TRBJ2-1
CDR3 length: 14
D gene: .
clone size: few
V gene: TRBV6-5
CDR3 DNA: TGTGCCAGCAGTCGGGTGGGGGCCTACAATGAGCAGTTCTTC
CDR3 protein: CASSRVGAYNEQFF

J gene: TRBJ2-1
CDR3 length: 15
D gene: TRBD2
clone size: many
V gene: TRBV6-5
CDR3 DNA: TGTGCCAGCAGTTTTCTAGCGGGGGGGCAAAATGAGCAGTTCTTC
CDR3 protein: CASSFLAGGQNEQFF

J gene: TRBJ1-2
CDR3 length: 15
D gene: .
clone size: many
V gene: TRBV7-2
CDR3 DNA: TGTGCCAGCAGCTTAGCGCAGCAGAACCCCTATGGCTACACCTTC
CDR3 protein: CASSLAQQNPYGYTF

J gene: TRBJ2-2
CDR3 length: 12
D gene: .
clone size: many
V gene: TRBV6-1
CDR3 DNA: TGTGCCGGCTGGAGGGGCACCGGGGAGCTGTTTTTT
CDR3 protein: CAGWRGTGELFF

J gene: TRBJ2-1
CDR3 length: 15
D gene: TRBD2
clone size: large
V gene: TRBV6-2/TRBV6-3
CDR3 DNA: TGTGCCAGCAGTTACCAAGGACTAGCGGGGGAGGAGCAGTTCTTC
CDR3 protein: CASSYQGLAGEEQFF